These 9 T cell receptor beta chains were all obtained from the same sample, sequenced in a study of post-analysis software for immune sequencing data. Overall study results and limits: Five or six TRBV segments, TRBV5-6, TRBV5-1 and TRBV20-1 among them, were found more frequent in patients than controls.

Unique molecular identifiers featured in each of the TCR beta cDNA libraries. TCRdb fed the PCR reads into MiXCR, producing one record per CDR3 protein. The sample lists 350,000 to 450,000 distinct CDR3 sequences, less than 40% occurring once. These TCRs' antigens remain unknown. The sample comprised blood. The receptor source for this set is a girl aged 2 to 10 with multiple sclerosis.

The chain couples TRBV10-3 to TRBJ2-3, with D perhaps being TRBD1 or TRBD2 (7 bases each). The CDR3 consists of 14 residues. V was trimmed by 4 bases and J by 4 bases, leaving 12 bases between them. The V gene's germline CDR1 is ENHRY and CDR2 SYGVKD. The CDR3 reads CAISGQGGADTQYF. The CDR3 DNA sequence: TGTGCCATCAGTGGACAGGGAGGGGCAGATACGCAGTATTTT.

The chain joins TRBV6-4 to TRBJ1-1, with D unclear. Trimming pared 4 bases from V and 5 bases from J, leaving 11 bases between. The CDR3 extends over 13 amino acids. Per germline, CDR1 MRHNA and CDR2 SNTAGT. This chain's CDR3 is CASSAGLSTEAFF. DNA of the CDR3: TGTGCCAGCAGTGCGGGCCTCTCTACTGAAGCTTTCTTT.

This clonotype was found a few times. The chain is built from TRBV10-3 and TRBJ2-5, with TRBD2 identical over 14 bases. With V trimmed by 11 bases and J by 3 bases, 14 bases remained unmatched. Germline CDR1 reads ENHRY; CDR2 reads SYGVKD. The CDR3 has 17 amino acids. CDR3 loop: CAPPPRGTSGGKETQYF. DNA for the CDR3: TGTGCCCCCCCCCCGCGAGGGACTAGCGGGGGCAAAGAGACCCAGTACTTC.

The chain carries TRBV7-2 and TRBJ2-3, with unresolved D. The length of the CDR3 is 16 residues. CDR1 is SGHTA, CDR2 FQGNSA, per germline. Trimming took off 2 bases at V and 2 bases at J, with 14 bases between the two ends. CDR3 amino acids: CASSLFLTPLTDTQYF. CDR3 DNA sequence: TGTGCCAGCAGCTTATTCTTAACCCCCCTCACAGATACGCAGTATTTT.

This chain uses TRBV20-1 with TRBJ2-1, with TRBD1 identical over 8 bases. Germline CDR1 reads DFQATT; CDR2 reads SNEGSKA (reference sequence). The CDR3 extends over 12 amino acids. CDR3: CRAPDRDNEQFF. CDR3 nucleotide sequence: TGCAGGGCACCGGACAGGGACAATGAGCAGTTCTTC.

The genes are TRBV5-1 and TRBJ2-1; TRBD2 agrees at 13 bases. Germline CDR1 is SGHRS and CDR2 is YFSETQ. This CDR3 is built from 15 residues. V shed 4 bases, J shed 5 bases, and the junction held 3 bases outside the gene matches. CDR3 protein: CASSAGTSGNNEQFF. The CDR3 DNA sequence: TGCGCCAGCAGCGCCGGGACTAGCGGGAACAATGAGCAGTTCTTC.

V is TRBV28 and J is TRBJ2-7; no definite D call. Germline V gene lookup returns CDR1 MDHEN and CDR2 SYDVKM. The CDR3 is 14 amino acids. The V gene lost 7 bases and the J gene lost 0 bases, with 13 bases spanning the gap. CDR3 nucleotides: TGTGCCAGCACCACCCCGGAGCGCTCCTACGAGCAGTACTTC. The encoded protein is CASTTPERSYEQYF.

The V and J genes are TRBV7-9 and TRBJ2-5; 10 nucleotides line up with TRBD1. Trimming removed 5 bases from V and 5 bases from J; junction bases left unmatched: 8. The CDR3 totals 15 residues. CDR1 and CDR2 (germline): SEHNR, FQNEAQ (reference sequence). The CDR3 DNA reads as TGTGCCAGCAGCCGCGGGACAGGGGCTTGGGAGACCCAGTACTTC. It translates to CASSRGTGAWETQYF. The whole variable domain, filled in from reference TRBV7-9 and TRBJ2-5, reads DTGVSQNPRHKITKRGQNVTFRCDPISEHNRLYWYRQTLGQGPEFLTYFQNEAQLEKSRLLSDRFSAERPKGSFSTLEIQRTEQGDSAMYLCASSRGTGAWETQYFGPGTRLLVL.

The rearrangement joins TRBV2 to TRBJ2-5, with D hard to call. The tail of the sequence fits TRBJ2-7 better, so the J call may be wrong. There are 14 residues in the CDR3. Per the germline V gene, CDR1 is SNHLY and CDR2 is FYNNEI. This chain's CDR3 is CASRYTPTGDEQYF. DNA of the CDR3: TGTGCCAGCAGATACACCCCAACTGGCGACGAGCAGTACTTC.